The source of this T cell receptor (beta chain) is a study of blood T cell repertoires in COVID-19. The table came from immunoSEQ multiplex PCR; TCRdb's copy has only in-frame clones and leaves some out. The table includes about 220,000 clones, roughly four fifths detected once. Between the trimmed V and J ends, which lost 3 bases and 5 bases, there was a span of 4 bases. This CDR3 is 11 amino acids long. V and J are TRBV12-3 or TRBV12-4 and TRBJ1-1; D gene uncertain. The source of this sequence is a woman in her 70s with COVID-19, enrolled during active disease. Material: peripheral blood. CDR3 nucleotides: TGTGCCAGCAGTTTCAGTACTGAAGCTTTCTTT. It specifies CASSFSTEAFF.